Below, 24 T cell receptor beta chains from the same sample are listed, as sequenced in a study of shared clonotypes between healthy human individuals. CD45RO-negative cells were positively selected for CCR7, leaving out terminally differentiated effector memory CD45RA+ cells. Data came from immunoSEQ multiplex PCR; TCRdb stores just in-frame clones and leaves some out. The table shows 2 million to 2.5 million clones, with approximately 94% occurring only once. The specimen was naive CD8+ T cells from PBMCs. The receptors here all came from a man between 18 and 29 years old in good health. Some clones in this sample may be carry-over from other donors' samples.

The count of this clone is one. The CDR3 here is CASSLGARNNEQFF. CDR3 nucleotide sequence: TGTGCCAGCAGTTTAGGAGCTAGGAACAATGAGCAGTTCTTC. V is TRBV28 and J is TRBJ2-1; the D is unclear. The CDR3 extends over 14 amino acids. CDR1 is MDHEN and CDR2 is SYDVKM in the germline V gene. The V gene lost 2 bases and the J gene lost 5 bases, with 10 bases spanning the gap.

Points on this clone: Since no conserved phenylalanine or tryptophan closes the CDR3, a read error is the likely cause. The rearrangement uses TRBV30 and TRBJ2-7; a weak D match, TRBD2 (5 bases). Trimming left V 3 bases short and J 4 bases short, with 7 bases between. The CDR3 runs to 11 residues. Per the germline V gene, CDR1 is GTSNPN and CDR2 is SVGIG (reference sequence). The CDR3 region is CAWREGYEQYL. The CDR3 nucleotides read TGTGCCTGGAGAGAGGGATACGAGCAGTACCTC.

The chain joins TRBV27 to TRBJ1-1; no clear D gene. Germline loops: CDR1 MNHEY, CDR2 SMNVEV (reference sequence). This CDR3 has 15 residues. V lost 0 bases and J 1 base, leaving 9 bases between the germline ends. Here the CDR3 reads CASSLSRTGNTEAFF. In DNA, the CDR3 is TGTGCCAGCAGTTTATCGAGGACGGGGAACACTGAAGCTTTCTTT.

The chain uses TRBV7-9 and TRBJ1-2; a weak D match, TRBD1 (5 bases). Germline values: CDR1 SEHNR, CDR2 FQNEAQ (reference sequence). This CDR3 has 15 residues. With 3 bases removed from V and 4 bases from J, the gap between germline ends came to 15 bases. The CDR3 reads CASSLAGTDSYGYTF. CDR3 in DNA: TGTGCCAGCAGCTTGGCCGGGACGGACTCCTATGGCTACACCTTC.

About this clone: One end of the junction fails to match germline, which may point to a read error. The chain recombines TRBV25-1 with TRBJ2-3, with D unresolved. Germline lookup yields CDR1 MGHDK and CDR2 SYGVNS. This CDR3 is built from 13 residues. CDR3 nucleotides: TGTGCCAGCAGCGAATCTAGCACAGATACGCAGTATTTT. It yields the protein CASSESSTDTQYF.

DNA of the CDR3: TGTGCCTGGAGTGTAACAGGGGACCACTCAACCACCGGGGAGCTGTTTTTT. Its protein product is CAWSVTGDHSTTGELFF. This sequence joins TRBV30 and TRBJ2-2, with 7 bases matching TRBD1. J was trimmed by 4 bases and V by 0 bases; bases with no gene match: 11. The CDR3 contains 17 residues. Per germline, CDR1 GTSNPN and CDR2 SVGIG (reference sequence).

The chain joins TRBV29-1 to TRBJ2-7; 7 bases are shared with TRBD1. CDR3 length: 11 residues. The V segment lost 5 bases and the J segment 7 bases; nucleotides outside the gene matches: 5. Germline values: CDR1 SQVTM, CDR2 ANQGSEA. For the CDR3, the DNA is TGCAGCGTTCCGATCAGGGGGGAGCAGTACTTC. The encoded protein is CSVPIRGEQYF.

This clone was detected only a few times. The J gene is TRBJ2-7, the V gene TRBV5-6; D is possibly TRBD2 (5 bases). V lost 2 bases and J lost 2, with 11 bases in between. Germline V gene sequence: CDR1 SGHDT, CDR2 YYEEEE. This CDR3 is 14 amino acids long. The CDR3 protein is CASSLGSGAYEQYF. The CDR3 nucleotides read TGTGCCAGCAGCTTAGGTTCCGGGGCCTACGAGCAGTACTTC.

The chain combines TRBV11-2 with TRBJ2-5; 12 positions match TRBD2. J lost 5 bases, V lost 6 bases, and 10 bases had no gene match. The CDR3 length is 16 residues. From germline, CDR1 is SGHAT and CDR2 FQNNGV. The DNA of the CDR3 is TGTGCCAGCAGTTTCGCGACTAGCGGGAGTGGGGAGACCCAGTACTTC. This codes for CASSFATSGSGETQYF.

The chain employs TRBV11-2 and TRBJ2-7; 10 bases line up with TRBD1. Germline loops: CDR1 SGHAT, CDR2 FQNNGV. The CDR3 is 14 residues long. J was trimmed by 5 bases and V by 1 base; bases with no gene match: 2. The CDR3 reads CASSLGQGANEQYF. The CDR3 coding sequence is TGTGCCAGCAGCTTAGGACAGGGGGCGAACGAGCAGTACTTC.

This rearrangement joins TRBV27 to TRBJ2-3; 14 bases are shared with TRBD2. CDR1 is MNHEY and CDR2 is SMNVEV in the germline V gene (reference sequence). Trimming removed 6 bases from V and 11 bases from J; junction bases left unmatched: 10. The CDR3 covers 15 residues. For the CDR3, the DNA is TGTGCCAGCAGCATAAGTGGGACTAGCGGGAGCGGGCAGTATTTT. Residues: CASSISGTSGSGQYF.

In the case of this clone: Other nucleotide sequences in the sample specify the same CDR3. The V and J genes are TRBV11-2 and TRBJ1-1; no clear D. Germline V CDR1 and CDR2: SGHAT, FQNNGV. This CDR3 region has 12 residues. Trimming took off 5 bases at V and 4 bases at J, with 8 bases between the two ends. DNA for the CDR3: TGTGCCAGCAGCCCACGGGGCACTGAAGCTTTCTTT. This codes for CASSPRGTEAFF.

The gene calls are TRBV9 and TRBJ2-3; D gene uncertain. This CDR3 has 13 residues. Trimming cost V 2 bases and J 4 bases, with 8 bases left between them. In germline, CDR1 is SGDLS, CDR2 YYNGEE. Here the CDR3 DNA reads TGTGCCAGCAGCGTCTTTGGCGCAGATACGCAGTATTTT. Translating gives CASSVFGADTQYF.

The table lists this clone with a count of one. The chain has TRBV27 and TRBJ2-1; a possible D gene is TRBD1 (6 bases). Deletions cut 9 bases from V and 4 bases from J, with 10 bases between. The CDR3 extends over 12 amino acids. Germline V lookup: CDR1 MNHEY, CDR2 SMNVEV (reference sequence). The CDR3 bases are TGTGCCAGTACGACAGGTTACAATGAGCAGTTCTTC. Translating it yields CASTTGYNEQFF.

The J gene is TRBJ1-5, the V gene TRBV4-2; weak D call: TRBD1 (5 bases). Trimming left V 4 bases short and J 0 bases short, with 7 bases between. The CDR3 length is 14 residues. Germline CDR1 LGHNA, CDR2 YNFKEQ. Written as DNA, the CDR3 is TGTGCCAGCAGCCCGCAGGGTAGCAATCAGCCCCAGCATTTT. Protein sequence: CASSPQGSNQPQHF.

The chain links TRBV30 to TRBJ2-5; D not resolved. The better agreement between TRBJ2-7 and the DNA end casts doubt on the J call. Looked up from germline, CDR1 is GTSNPN and CDR2 is SVGIG (reference sequence). The CDR3 is 16 amino acids. The CDR3 region is CAWSPTVTESSYEQYF. In DNA form, the CDR3 reads TGTGCCTGGAGTCCAACGGTGACCGAATCCTCCTACGAGCAGTACTTC.

The chain employs TRBV11-2 and TRBJ2-1; TRBD2 matches 9 bases. From germline, CDR1 is SGHAT and CDR2 FQNNGV. This CDR3 has 14 residues. With 2 bases clipped from V and 8 bases from J, the junction kept 4 bases outside the gene matches. DNA of the CDR3: TGTGCCAGCAGCTTAAATAGCGGGAGTGATGAGCAGTTCTTC. Its translation is CASSLNSGSDEQFF.

The chain has TRBV19 and TRBJ2-1; D is perhaps TRBD2 (7 bases). CDR3 length equals 15 residues. Germline V gene data show CDR1 as LNHDA and CDR2 as SQIVND (reference sequence). V was clipped by 8 bases and J by 5 bases, with 19 bases between them. The CDR3 sequence: CASRDRGGLNNEQFF. The CDR3 DNA reads as TGTGCCAGTCGAGATAGGGGGGGATTAAACAATGAGCAGTTCTTC.

This clone was picked up one time. The rearrangement uses TRBV18 and TRBJ1-4, with 7 bases matching TRBD1. There are 17 residues in the CDR3. Trimming cost V 0 bases and J 7 bases; bases outside gene matches: 11. Germline CDR1 is KGHSH and CDR2 is LQKENI. This chain's CDR3 is CASSPPRLRGQIEKLFF. The CDR3 DNA reads TGTGCCAGCTCACCACCTCGATTAAGGGGGCAGATTGAAAAACTGTTTTTT.

The J gene is TRBJ1-1, the V gene TRBV11-1, with D hard to call. Germline V gene lookup returns CDR1 SGHAT and CDR2 FQDESV (reference sequence). This CDR3 comprises 15 residues. Trimming pared 5 bases from V and 0 bases from J, leaving 13 bases between. The CDR3 coding sequence is TGTGCCAGCAGCGCGGCCGCCTTTGTGAACACTGAAGCTTTCTTT. Residues: CASSAAAFVNTEAFF. Supplemented by reference TRBV11-1 and TRBJ1-1, the full variable domain reads EAEVAQSPRYKITEKSQAVAFWCDPISGHATLYWYRQILGQGPELLVQFQDESVVDDSQLPKDRFSAERLKGVDSTLKIQPAELGDSAMYLCASSAAAFVNTEAFFGQGTRLTVV.

CDR3 coding DNA: TGTGCCACTGACCCCGCAGGGGGCGGCGAGCAGTACTTC. The encoded protein is CATDPAGGGEQYF. The chain links TRBV28 to TRBJ2-7; TRBD1 aligns across 8 bases. Per germline, CDR1 MDHEN and CDR2 SYDVKM. V dropped 10 bases and J dropped 6; count of bases not matched to a gene: 11. The CDR3 sequence is 13 residues long.

The chain employs TRBV25-1 and TRBJ2-6; the D gene is possibly TRBD1 (6 bases). CDR3 length: 15 residues. Trimming stripped 11 bases from V and 0 bases from J, with 14 bases between. Per germline, CDR1 MGHDK and CDR2 SYGVNS. The CDR3 sequence is CASQGPDSGANVLTF. DNA for the CDR3: TGTGCCTCCCAGGGGCCTGACTCTGGGGCCAACGTCCTGACTTTC.

The chain combines TRBV27 with TRBJ2-3, with D unresolved. Germline V lookup: CDR1 MNHEY, CDR2 SMNVEV (reference sequence). The ends were cut back, 6 bases at V and 2 bases at J, with 9 bases in the middle. This CDR3 has 13 residues. The CDR3 protein is CASSPHPTDTQYF. The DNA of the CDR3 is TGTGCCAGCAGCCCTCATCCCACAGATACGCAGTATTTT.

The chain uses TRBV11-2 and TRBJ1-2, with a possible D match to TRBD1 (5 bases). Trimming took off 4 bases at V and 4 bases at J, with 16 bases between the two ends. The CDR3 consists of 15 residues. Germline V gene sequence: CDR1 SGHAT, CDR2 FQNNGV. As DNA, the CDR3 is TGTGCCAGCAGCTCGCGGGTAGCAGGGTTCTATGGCTACACCTTC. This sequence encodes CASSSRVAGFYGYTF.